These T cell receptor beta chains were read from a single sample in a study of human T cells and chemical hapten exposure. From the RACE reads, TCRdb called clonotypes with MiXCR, one entry per CDR3 protein. The profile covers fewer than 400,000 distinct CDR3 sequences, with 5.5% to 8% appearing a single time and 8.4% taken by the ten largest. Source: whole blood, taken in connection with sensitization to the hapten diphenylcyclopropenone (DPC). These receptors were obtained from a woman younger than 35 with alopecia areata. Some clones in this sample may be carry-over from other donors' samples. Both conserved end residues are part of each CDR3. D genes are given only for firm matches. Clone size is stated in some rows and not others, as once, few, many or a class when expanded.

v_gene	d_gene	abundance	j_gene	CDR3aa
TRBV4-3	.	few	TRBJ2-3	CASSQDLRVRKSTDTQYF
TRBV10-3	TRBD2	many	TRBJ2-3	CAISDGLAGGSDTQYF
TRBV20-1	.	.	TRBJ1-6	CSARRSNNSPLHF
TRBV2	TRBD2	many	TRBJ2-1	CATAGGRNNEQFF
TRBV12-3/TRBV12-4	TRBD1	many	TRBJ1-4	CASSYRGRSEKLFF
TRBV4-3	TRBD2	few	TRBJ2-3	CASSQDLASGARHTDTQYF
TRBV7-2	.	.	TRBJ2-1	CASSFNLNEQFF
TRBV5-1	.	many	TRBJ1-2	CASSLSSNYGYTF
TRBV5-4	.	.	TRBJ1-6	CASSLQDSPSNSLHF
TRBV29-1	.	few	TRBJ1-3	CSAVGENGNTIYF
TRBV29-1	.	many	TRBJ1-2	CSVYTFNYGYTF
TRBV7-9	.	many	TRBJ1-1	CASSLYTDTEAFF
TRBV9	.	many	TRBJ1-6	CASSVGSYNSPLHF
TRBV6-2/TRBV6-3	TRBD1	.	TRBJ1-2	CASKGRGLPYGYTF
TRBV3-1	.	many	TRBJ2-2	CASSHAQGAGELFF
TRBV20-1	TRBD1	few	TRBJ2-7	CSALTGAYEQYF
TRBV5-5	TRBD2	.	TRBJ2-3	CASSGGLGRDTQYF
TRBV6-6	.	once	TRBJ2-5	CASSSVLGTVQETQYF
TRBV4-3	.	.	TRBJ2-5	CASSRLTGTQETQYF
TRBV6-2/TRBV6-3	.	many	TRBJ2-3	CASRSILDTDTQYF
TRBV28	TRBD1	few	TRBJ2-4	CASSSQGAKNIQYF
TRBV7-9	TRBD1	many	TRBJ2-7	CASSISGTGGYEQYF
TRBV20-1	TRBD2	few	TRBJ2-3	CSASSSGGTDTQYF
TRBV7-3	.	few	TRBJ1-1	CASSSDGGGEAFF
TRBV11-2	.	.	TRBJ1-2	CASSPLSKDWVNYGYTF
TRBV18	.	.	TRBJ2-2	CASSPANTGELFF
TRBV27	TRBD2	many	TRBJ2-1	CAAGRGTYNEQFF
TRBV27	.	.	TRBJ1-2	CASSFTVDYGYTF
TRBV14	.	many	TRBJ2-2	CASSQDWALLEGELFF
TRBV20-1	.	few	TRBJ1-2	CSATETNYGYTF
TRBV6-2/TRBV6-3	.	few	TRBJ1-6	CASSGLGDLASPLHF
TRBV28	TRBD1	.	TRBJ2-4	CASSYPRGNIQYF
TRBV9	.	once	TRBJ2-1	CASSVGGASYNEQFF
TRBV6-5	.	.	TRBJ2-5	CASRAPGLPETQYF
TRBV18	TRBD1	.	TRBJ1-3	CASSPPGQAGNTIYF
TRBV6-6	.	.	TRBJ2-5	CASSYSDGRALVETQYF
TRBV9	.	.	TRBJ1-4	CASSGRWGSDEKLFF
TRBV10-3	TRBD1	few	TRBJ1-1	CAIRGQPNTEAFF
TRBV12-3/TRBV12-4	TRBD1	many	TRBJ2-5	CASSPRGKETQYF
TRBV12-3/TRBV12-4	.	many	TRBJ2-5	CASSLRRVQETQYF
TRBV20-1	TRBD2	medium-sized	TRBJ2-5	CSASSSGTQETQYF
TRBV4-2	TRBD1	many	TRBJ2-6	CASSLRDRGSGANVLTF
TRBV13	TRBD1	few	TRBJ1-5	CASSLYRGSNQPQHF
TRBV6-6	TRBD1	many	TRBJ2-1	CASSYSIPRQGEGEFF
TRBV12-3/TRBV12-4	.	.	TRBJ1-6	CASSQRDGSNSPLHF